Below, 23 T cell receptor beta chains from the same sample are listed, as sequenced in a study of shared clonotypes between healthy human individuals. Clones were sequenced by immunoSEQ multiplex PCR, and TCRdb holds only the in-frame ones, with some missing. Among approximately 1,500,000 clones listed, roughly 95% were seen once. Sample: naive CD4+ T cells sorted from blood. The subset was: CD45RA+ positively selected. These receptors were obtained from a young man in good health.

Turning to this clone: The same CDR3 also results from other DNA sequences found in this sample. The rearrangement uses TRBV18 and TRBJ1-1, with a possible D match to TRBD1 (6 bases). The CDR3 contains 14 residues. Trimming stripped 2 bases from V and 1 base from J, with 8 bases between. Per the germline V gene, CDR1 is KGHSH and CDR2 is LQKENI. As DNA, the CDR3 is TGTGCCAGCTCACCATTGACAGGGAACACTGAAGCTTTCTTT. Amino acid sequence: CASSPLTGNTEAFF.

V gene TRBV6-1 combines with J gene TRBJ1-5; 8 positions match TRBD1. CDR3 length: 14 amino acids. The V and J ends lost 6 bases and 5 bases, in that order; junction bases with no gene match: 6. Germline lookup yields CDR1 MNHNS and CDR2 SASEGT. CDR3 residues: CASRLTGVYQPQHF. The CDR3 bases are TGTGCCAGCAGGTTGACAGGGGTTTATCAGCCCCAGCATTTT.

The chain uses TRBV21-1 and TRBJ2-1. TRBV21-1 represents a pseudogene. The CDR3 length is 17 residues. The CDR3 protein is CASSPKTRTTEYNEQFF. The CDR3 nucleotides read TGTGCCAGCAGCCCAAAGACCCGGACCACCGAGTACAATGAGCAGTTCTTC.

CDR3 loop: CASSPTGQREAFF. CDR3 DNA: TGTGCCAGCAGTCCAACCGGACAGAGAGAAGCTTTCTTT. The V call is TRBV6-5, the J call TRBJ1-1, with a weak D call TRBD1 (6 bases). The germline V gene has CDR1 MNHEY and CDR2 SVGAGI. The CDR3 sequence is 13 residues long. V gave up 5 bases and J gave up 8 bases, with 15 bases separating them.

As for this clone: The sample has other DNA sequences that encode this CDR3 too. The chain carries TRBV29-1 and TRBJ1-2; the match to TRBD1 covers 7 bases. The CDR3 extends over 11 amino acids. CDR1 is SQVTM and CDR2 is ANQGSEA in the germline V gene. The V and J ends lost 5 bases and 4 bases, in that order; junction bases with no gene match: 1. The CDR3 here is CSVRQGYGYTF. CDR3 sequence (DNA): TGCAGCGTTAGACAGGGCTATGGCTACACCTTC. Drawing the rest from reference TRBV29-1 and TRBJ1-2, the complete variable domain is SAVISQKPSRDICQRGTSLTIQCQVDSQVTMMFWYRQQPGQSLTLIATANQGSEATYESGFVIDKFPISRPNLTFSTLTVSNMSPEDSSIYLCSVRQGYGYTFGSGTRLTVV.

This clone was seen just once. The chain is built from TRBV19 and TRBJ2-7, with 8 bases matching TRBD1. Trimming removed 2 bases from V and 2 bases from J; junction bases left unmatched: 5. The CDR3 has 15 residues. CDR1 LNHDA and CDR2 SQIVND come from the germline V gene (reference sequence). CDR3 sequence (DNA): TGTGCCAGTAGTATATGGCAGGGGGCCACCTACGAGCAGTACTTC. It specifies CASSIWQGATYEQYF.

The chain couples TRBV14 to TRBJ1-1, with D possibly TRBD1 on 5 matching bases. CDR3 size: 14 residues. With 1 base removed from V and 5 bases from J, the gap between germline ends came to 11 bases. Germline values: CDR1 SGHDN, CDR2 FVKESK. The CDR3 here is CASSQVGGRTEAFF. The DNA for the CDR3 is TGTGCCAGCAGCCAAGTGGGGGGAAGGACTGAAGCTTTCTTT. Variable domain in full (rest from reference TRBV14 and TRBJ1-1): EAGVTQFPSHSVIEKGQTVTLRCDPISGHDNLYWYRRVMGKEIKFLLHFVKESKQDESGMPNNRFLAERTGGTYSTLKVQPAELEDSGVYFCASSQVGGRTEAFFGQGTRLTVV.

The CDR3 loop is CASSERAGAINEQFF. The DNA of the CDR3 is TGTGCCAGCAGTGAACGAGCGGGAGCTATCAATGAGCAGTTCTTC. This chain links TRBV2 with TRBJ2-1, with 8 bases identical to TRBD2. CDR1 and CDR2 (germline): SNHLY, FYNNEI. This CDR3 region has 15 residues. V gave up 2 bases and J gave up 6 bases; unmatched junction bases: 6.

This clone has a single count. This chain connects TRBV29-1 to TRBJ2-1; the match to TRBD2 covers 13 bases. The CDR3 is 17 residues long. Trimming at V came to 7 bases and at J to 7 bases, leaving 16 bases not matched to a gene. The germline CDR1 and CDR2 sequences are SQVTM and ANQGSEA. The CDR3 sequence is CSARRGTSGIYRNEQFF. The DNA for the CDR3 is TGCAGCGCCCGAAGGGGGACTAGCGGGATTTATCGTAATGAGCAGTTCTTC.

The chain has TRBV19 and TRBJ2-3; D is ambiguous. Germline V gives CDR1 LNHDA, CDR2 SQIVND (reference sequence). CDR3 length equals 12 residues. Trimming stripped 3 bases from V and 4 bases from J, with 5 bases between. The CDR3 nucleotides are TGTGCCAGTAGTATCTCCCCAGATACGCAGTATTTT. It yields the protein CASSISPDTQYF.

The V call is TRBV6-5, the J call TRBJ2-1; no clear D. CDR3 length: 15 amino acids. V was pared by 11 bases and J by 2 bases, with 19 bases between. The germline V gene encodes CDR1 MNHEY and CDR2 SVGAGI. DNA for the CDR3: TGTGCCGCCAGCCCCGTCGACGGACCCTACAATGAGCAGTTCTTC. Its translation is CAASPVDGPYNEQFF.

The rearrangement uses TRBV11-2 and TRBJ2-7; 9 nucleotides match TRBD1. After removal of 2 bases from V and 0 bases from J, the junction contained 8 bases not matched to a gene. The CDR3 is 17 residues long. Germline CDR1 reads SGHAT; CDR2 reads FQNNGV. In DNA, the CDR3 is TGTGCCAGCAGCTTAAGACCGACAGGGGGATACTCCTACGAGCAGTACTTC. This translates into CASSLRPTGGYSYEQYF. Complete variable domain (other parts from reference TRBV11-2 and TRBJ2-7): EAGVAQSPRYKIIEKRQSVAFWCNPISGHATLYWYQQILGQGPKLLIQFQNNGVVDDSQLPKDRFSAERLKGVDSTLKIQPAKLEDSAVYLCASSLRPTGGYSYEQYFGPGTRLTVT.

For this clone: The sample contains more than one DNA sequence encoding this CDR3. CDR3 protein: CASSLIADSYNEQFF. CDR3 bases: TGTGCCAGCAGCTTAATAGCCGACTCCTACAATGAGCAGTTCTTC. The rearrangement joins TRBV7-8 to TRBJ2-1; D is unclear. Deletions cut 2 bases from V and 0 bases from J, with 8 bases between. The CDR3 covers 15 residues. CDR1 and CDR2 (germline): SGHVS, FQNEAQ.

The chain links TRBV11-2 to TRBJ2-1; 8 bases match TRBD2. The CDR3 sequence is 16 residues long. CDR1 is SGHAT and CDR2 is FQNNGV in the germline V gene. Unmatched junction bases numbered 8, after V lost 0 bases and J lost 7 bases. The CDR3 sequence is CASSLDTGTRSNEQFF. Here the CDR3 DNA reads TGTGCCAGCAGCTTAGACACCGGGACTAGATCAAATGAGCAGTTCTTC.

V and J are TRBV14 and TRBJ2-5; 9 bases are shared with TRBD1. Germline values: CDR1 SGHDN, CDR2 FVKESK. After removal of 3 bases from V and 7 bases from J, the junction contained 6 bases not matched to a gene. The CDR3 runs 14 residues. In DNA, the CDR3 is TGTGCCAGCAGCCACGTTACAGGGGGCAGGACCCAGTACTTC. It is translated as CASSHVTGGRTQYF.

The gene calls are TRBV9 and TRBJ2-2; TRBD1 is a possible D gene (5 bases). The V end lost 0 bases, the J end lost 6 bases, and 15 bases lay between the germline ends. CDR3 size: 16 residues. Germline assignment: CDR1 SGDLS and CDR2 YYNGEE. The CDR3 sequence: CASSVAPREVAGELFF. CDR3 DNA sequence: TGTGCCAGCAGCGTAGCGCCCAGGGAAGTAGCCGGGGAGCTGTTTTTT.

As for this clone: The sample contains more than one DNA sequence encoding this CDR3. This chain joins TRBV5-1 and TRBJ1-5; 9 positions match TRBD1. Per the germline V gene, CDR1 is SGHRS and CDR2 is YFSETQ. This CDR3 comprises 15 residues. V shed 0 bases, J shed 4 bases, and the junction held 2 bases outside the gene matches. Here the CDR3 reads CASSLGQGGNQPQHF. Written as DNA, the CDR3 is TGCGCCAGCAGCTTGGGACAGGGGGGGAATCAGCCCCAGCATTTT.

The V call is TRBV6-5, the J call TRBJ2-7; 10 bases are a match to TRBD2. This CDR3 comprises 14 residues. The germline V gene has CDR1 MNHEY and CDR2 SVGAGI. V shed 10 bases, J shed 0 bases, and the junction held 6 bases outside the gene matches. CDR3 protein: CATRTSGNSYEQYF. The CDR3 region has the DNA TGTGCCACCCGGACTAGCGGCAACTCCTACGAGCAGTACTTC.

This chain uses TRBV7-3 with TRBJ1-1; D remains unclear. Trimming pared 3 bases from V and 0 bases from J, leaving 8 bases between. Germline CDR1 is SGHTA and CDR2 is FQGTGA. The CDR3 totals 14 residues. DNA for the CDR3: TGTGCCAGCAGCTTCACTTCTATGAACACTGAAGCTTTCTTT. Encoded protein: CASSFTSMNTEAFF.

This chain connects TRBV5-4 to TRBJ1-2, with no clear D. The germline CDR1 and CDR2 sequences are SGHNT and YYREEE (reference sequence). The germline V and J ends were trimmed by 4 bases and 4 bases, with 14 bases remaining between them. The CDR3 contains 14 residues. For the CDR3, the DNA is TGTGCCAGCAGCCCCCGAGGCGTTATCTATGGCTACACCTTC. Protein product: CASSPRGVIYGYTF.

The CDR3 bases are TGTGCCAGCAGCTTAGCTAAGGGTAGCAATGAGCAGTTCTTC. Translation: CASSLAKGSNEQFF. The V gene is TRBV7-9, the J gene TRBJ2-1; D gene uncertain. Germline CDR1 and CDR2: SEHNR and FQNEAQ (reference sequence). The CDR3 spans 14 residues. Trimming removed 0 bases at V and 6 bases at J, with 9 bases between. The full variable domain, rest sourced from reference TRBV7-9 and TRBJ2-1, is DTGVSQNPRHKITKRGQNVTFRCDPISEHNRLYWYRQTLGQGPEFLTYFQNEAQLEKSRLLSDRFSAERPKGSFSTLEIQRTEQGDSAMYLCASSLAKGSNEQFFGPGTRLTVL.

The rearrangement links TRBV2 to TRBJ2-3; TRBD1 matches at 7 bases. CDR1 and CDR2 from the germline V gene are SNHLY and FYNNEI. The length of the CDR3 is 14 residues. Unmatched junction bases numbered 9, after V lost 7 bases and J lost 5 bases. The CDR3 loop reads CASTGQALGDTQYF. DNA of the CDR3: TGTGCCAGCACCGGACAGGCCTTAGGAGATACGCAGTATTTT. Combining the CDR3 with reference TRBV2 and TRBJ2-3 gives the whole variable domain EPEVTQTPSHQVTQMGQEVILRCVPISNHLYFYWYRQILGQKVEFLVSFYNNEISEKSEIFDDQFSVERPDGSNFTLKIRSTKLEDSAMYFCASTGQALGDTQYFGPGTRLTVL.

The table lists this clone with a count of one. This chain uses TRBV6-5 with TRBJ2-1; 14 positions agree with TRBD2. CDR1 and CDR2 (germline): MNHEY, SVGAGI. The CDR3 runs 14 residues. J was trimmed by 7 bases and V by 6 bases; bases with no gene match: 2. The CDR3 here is CASRGTSGSNEQFF. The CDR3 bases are TGTGCCAGCAGGGGGACTAGCGGGAGTAATGAGCAGTTCTTC.